Detailed here is one T cell receptor beta chain. V was pared by 0 bases and J by 6 bases, with 13 bases of the junction left unmatched. Germline assignment: CDR1 SGHTA and CDR2 FQGNSA. The CDR3 runs to 19 residues. The data were obtained in a study of OX40 agonist ivuxolimab in advanced cancers. Looking at the study overall: Patients were infused with ivuxolimab every 2 weeks at 0.01 to 10 mg/kg. Those treated in dose escalation had hepatocellular carcinoma, melanoma, renal cell cancer or head and neck cancer.

The assay was immunoSEQ multiplex PCR, and TCRdb's table has in-frame clones only and misses some. The sample has around 25,000 clones, 65% to 85% seen once. The sequence came from an adult with an advanced solid tumor such as melanoma, head and neck, liver or kidney cancer. The sequenced sample was CD4+ or CD8+ T cells sorted from blood, obtained in a trial of the OX40 agonist ivuxolimab. The chain uses TRBV7-2 and TRBJ2-7, with 14 positions matching TRBD2. CDR3 sequence (DNA): TGTGCCAGCAGCTTAGCGCATATTGGAGGACTAGCGGGGGGACGCGAGCAGTACTTC. Residues: CASSLAHIGGLAGGREQYF.